Listed below are T cell receptor beta chains from one sample, sequenced in a study of T cell changes during pregnancy in multiple sclerosis. Measured with immunoSEQ multiplex PCR; TCRdb has only the in-frame clones, and not every one. The sample includes 55,000 to 65,000 clones, roughly 94% seen only once; the top ten take 3% to 3.5%. This material consisted of CD8+ T cells from peripheral blood mononuclear cells, taken in the third trimester of pregnancy. These receptor sequences come from a female donor with multiple sclerosis, enrolled in a pregnancy study. The CDR3 runs from the conserved cysteine through the conserved F or W. D genes are given only for firm matches. Only part of the rows carry a size: once, few, many, or a class if the clone is expanded.

J gene: TRBJ2-1
D gene: .
clone size: once
V gene: TRBV28
CDR3 DNA: TGTGCCAGCAGTTTTACTTACGTCAATGAGCAGTTCTTC
CDR3 protein: CASSFTYVNEQFF

J gene: TRBJ2-7
D gene: .
clone size: .
V gene: TRBV27
CDR3 DNA: TGTGCCAGCAGTTTATTATTGGGTCAGGGGCCGTCCGAGCAGTACTTC
CDR3 protein: CASSLLLGQGPSEQYF

J gene: TRBJ1-1
D gene: .
clone size: .
V gene: TRBV5-1
CDR3 DNA: TGCGCCAGCATGGTGGGTTGGGGGGGATTGAACACTGAAGCTTTCTTT
CDR3 protein: CASMVGWGGLNTEAFF

J gene: TRBJ1-5
D gene: TRBD1
clone size: .
V gene: TRBV5-1
CDR3 DNA: TGCGCCAGCAGTTGGGGGTCTGACAGGGTAGAGCCCCAGCATTTT
CDR3 protein: CASSWGSDRVEPQHF

J gene: TRBJ1-2
D gene: .
clone size: .
V gene: TRBV6-5
CDR3 DNA: TGTGCCAGCAGTTTCCAGGACAGAACCTTTGGCTATGGCTACACCTTC
CDR3 protein: CASSFQDRTFGYGYTF

J gene: TRBJ2-1
D gene: TRBD2
clone size: .
V gene: TRBV4-3
CDR3 DNA: TGCGCCAGCAGCCAAGGGACTAGCGGGAGTAGCGATGAGCAGTTCTTC
CDR3 protein: CASSQGTSGSSDEQFF

J gene: TRBJ2-2
D gene: .
clone size: .
V gene: TRBV2
CDR3 DNA: TGTGCCAGCAGTGAGTTCAGGGTCGGTGAGCGCGGGGAGCTGTTTTTT
CDR3 protein: CASSEFRVGERGELFF

J gene: TRBJ2-1
D gene: .
clone size: .
V gene: TRBV7-9
CDR3 DNA: TGTGCCAGCAGCCCTCAGGTCGACAATGAGCAGTTCTTC
CDR3 protein: CASSPQVDNEQFF

J gene: TRBJ2-7
D gene: .
clone size: .
V gene: TRBV11-2
CDR3 DNA: TGTGCCAGCAGCTTAGCTCTGGCCGTCACCTACGAGCAGTACTTC
CDR3 protein: CASSLALAVTYEQYF

J gene: TRBJ2-7
D gene: .
clone size: .
V gene: TRBV13
CDR3 DNA: TGTGCCAGCAGCTTAAGCCCGGACAGCCGTACGCCGAGCTCCTACGAGCAGTACTTC
CDR3 protein: CASSLSPDSRTPSSYEQYF

J gene: TRBJ2-2
D gene: .
clone size: .
V gene: TRBV6-4
CDR3 DNA: .
CDR3 protein: CASSSSNTGELFF

J gene: TRBJ2-2
D gene: TRBD2
clone size: .
V gene: TRBV6-1
CDR3 DNA: TGTGCCAGCAGTGGCGGAGCCGGGACTAGCGAGCACACCGGGGAGCTGTTTTTT
CDR3 protein: CASSGGAGTSEHTGELFF

J gene: TRBJ2-1
D gene: TRBD1
clone size: .
V gene: TRBV30
CDR3 DNA: TGTGCCTGGAGTGTAGGGGGCGGGTCGCTATACAATGAGCAGTTCTTC
CDR3 protein: CAWSVGGGSLYNEQFF

J gene: TRBJ2-2
D gene: .
clone size: .
V gene: TRBV4-1
CDR3 DNA: TGCGCCAGCAGCCAAGGGGTTGGGGGCCGGGGCACCGGGGAGCTGTTTTTT
CDR3 protein: CASSQGVGGRGTGELFF

J gene: TRBJ2-7
D gene: .
clone size: .
V gene: TRBV6-5
CDR3 DNA: TGTGCCAGCCCGTCGAGCGGGCCTTTCTCCTACGAGCAGTACTTC
CDR3 protein: CASPSSGPFSYEQYF

J gene: TRBJ1-3
D gene: TRBD1
clone size: .
V gene: TRBV4-3
CDR3 DNA: TGCGCCAGCAGCCAAGATTACAGGGGTGTTATGGACACCATATATTTT
CDR3 protein: CASSQDYRGVMDTIYF

J gene: TRBJ1-1
D gene: .
clone size: .
V gene: TRBV11-2
CDR3 DNA: TGTGCCAGCAGCTTAGACGGTTTGAACACTGAAGCTTTCTTT
CDR3 protein: CASSLDGLNTEAFF

J gene: TRBJ2-1
D gene: .
clone size: .
V gene: TRBV25-1
CDR3 DNA: TGTGCCAGCAGTGCTATCGGAGGGATTCACAATGAGCAGTTCTTC
CDR3 protein: CASSAIGGIHNEQFF

J gene: TRBJ1-1
D gene: .
clone size: .
V gene: TRBV13
CDR3 DNA: TGTGCCAGCAGCTCAACCGCAGAAATTGAAGCTTTCTTT
CDR3 protein: CASSSTAEIEAFF

J gene: TRBJ2-5
D gene: TRBD1
clone size: .
V gene: TRBV2
CDR3 DNA: TGTGCCAGCAGTGAAGCGTATAGGACAGGGAACACCCAGTACTTC
CDR3 protein: CASSEAYRTGNTQYF

J gene: TRBJ2-5
D gene: .
clone size: .
V gene: TRBV13
CDR3 DNA: TGTGCCAGCAGCTTAGGCGCGGCAGCCCAAGAGACCCAGTACTTC
CDR3 protein: CASSLGAAAQETQYF

J gene: TRBJ2-1
D gene: TRBD1
clone size: .
V gene: TRBV5-6
CDR3 DNA: TGTGCCAGCAGCACACTTACAGGGGACTCCTACAATGAGCAGTTCTTC
CDR3 protein: CASSTLTGDSYNEQFF